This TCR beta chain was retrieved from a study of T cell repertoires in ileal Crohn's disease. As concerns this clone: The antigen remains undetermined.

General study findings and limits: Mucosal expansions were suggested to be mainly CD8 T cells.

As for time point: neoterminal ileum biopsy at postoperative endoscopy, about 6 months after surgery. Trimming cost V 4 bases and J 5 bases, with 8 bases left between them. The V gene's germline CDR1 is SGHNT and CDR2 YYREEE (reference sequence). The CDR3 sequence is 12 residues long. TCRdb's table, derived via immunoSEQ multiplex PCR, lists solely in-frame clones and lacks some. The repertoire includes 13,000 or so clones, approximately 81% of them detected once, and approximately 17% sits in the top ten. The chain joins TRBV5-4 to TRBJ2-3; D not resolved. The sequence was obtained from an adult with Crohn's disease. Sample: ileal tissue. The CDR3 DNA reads TGTGCCAGCAGCGCTCAGCGAGATACGCAGTATTTT. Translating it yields CASSAQRDTQYF.